The subject of this entry is one TCR beta chain. No antigen is known for it. Per-base qualities were not stored, and no clone one base away is much larger. In the study, sorted CD4+ and CD8+ blood T cells from patients with severe aplastic anemia and from healthy subjects underwent deep sequencing of TCR repertoires. Ficoll-Paque density gradient centrifugation was used to isolate peripheral blood mononuclear cells. Before DNA extraction, CD4+ and CD8+ T cells were sorted by FACS or by magnetic beads. Deletion took 2 bases off V and 6 bases off J, with a span of 11 bases between the germline ends. Per the germline V gene, KGHSH is the CDR1 and LQKENI is the CDR2. From cysteine to phenylalanine, the CDR3 is 14 amino acids long. The only DNA kept is the CDR3, 42 bases in frame from the first base. Profiling of TCR beta VDJ combinations and CDR3 sequences used genomic DNA as the template. An Illumina HiSeq 2000 was used for TCR repertoire sequencing. Processing in the source paper ran as follows. Repertoire assessment relied on Simpson's diversity index, CDR3 size and DJ length profiles, and TRBV/TRBJ rearrangement plots. The immunodominant clone was defined as the most abundant DNA sequence in deep sequencing data. CDR3 amino acid sequences were checked for sharing across subjects and were also compared against the VDJdb database and published repertoires. Using fastp at Q25 and MiXCR, TCRdb reprocessed the public reads and kept productive beta chains. Identical CDR3 protein sequences are pooled into one entry, listed with their most common genes and DNA. The V and J calls were not made by the authors but by TCRdb's processing. This sample gives some 190,000 distinct CDR3 sequences in total; 40% to 50% of them show up just once. The biggest ten clones account for approximately 2.9% of the sample.

The data originate from a study of CD8+CD57+ T cells in acquired aplastic anemia (dated by TCRdb to 2016 to 2019). For the study in its entirety: On average, sorted CD4+ and CD8+ cells yielded roughly 3.4 ug of extracted DNA, with a range of about 0.17 to 27.4 ug. For healthy donor samples, the average read count was about 10.8 million for CD4+ cells and approximately 11 million for CD8+ cells.

Results the study describes overall, beyond this receptor: Between patients and healthy controls, no significant difference in CD8+ Simpson's diversity was found (P=0.060). Roughly 31 CD8+ CDR3 sequences were shared between patients and controls but appeared highly expressed in patients and within their immunodominant clones.

The clonotype comes from a human donor in good health. The chain was built from TRBV18 and TRBJ1-5; perhaps TRBD1 is the D gene, with 6 bases matching. Sequenced: sorted CD4+, CD8+, or CD8+CD57+ T cells (not recorded which) from PBMCs. The CDR3 region has the sequence CASSPNRESQPQHF. The nucleotide sequence reads TGTGCCAGCTCACCAAACAGGGAGAGTCAGCCCCAGCATTTT.